This entry describes one TCR beta chain. The read falls 3 residues short of the CDR3 end, and the missing part is taken from the germline J gene. Average input was 1200 ng genomic DNA for immunoSEQ TCR beta CDR3 amplification. Sequencing used immunoSEQ multiplex PCR; TCRdb keeps in-frame clones, though not all of them. The sample's table shows 20,000 to 25,000 clones. The ends were cut back, 2 bases at V and 5 bases at J, with 11 bases in the middle. The CDR3 runs 14 residues. Germline V gives CDR1 MNHEY, CDR2 SVGEGT. These data are taken from a study of T cells in women clearing cervical HPV infection. About the research overall: Controls gave blood once infection was undetectable; cases at lesion identification.

MY09/MY11 PCR detected cervical HPV DNA; dot-blot assigned genotypes. The sample was blood buffy coat. V usage is TRBV6-2 or TRBV6-3 and J usage is TRBJ2-3, with a tentative D call TRBD2 (6 bases). The sequence was obtained from a woman aged 18 to 75 with a cervical HPV16 infection that either progressed to CIN3+ or cleared (not recorded which). CDR3 amino acids: CASSYGRGEDTQYF. The sequenced CDR3 bases are TGTGCCAGCAGTTACGGGCGCGGGGAAGATACG.